This T cell receptor beta chain was captured by sequencing in a study of blood T cell repertoires in COVID-19. Study details: T cells, B-cell-depleted T cells, or PBMCs supplied cDNA or gDNA.

This CDR3 has 14 amino acids. Trimming removed 4 bases from V and 4 bases from J, with 14 bases in between. Germline-derived CDR1 and CDR2 are MGHRA and YSYEKL. Sequenced by immunoSEQ multiplex PCR; TCRdb stores in-frame clones only, minus some. The profile shows about 360,000 clones, around 86% of them singletons. Sequenced material: peripheral blood. V is TRBV4-1 and J is TRBJ2-7; tentatively, D is TRBD2 (6 bases). This TCR came from a human donor in a cohort sampled during active COVID-19. The CDR3 DNA reads as TGCGCCAGCAGCCCCCGGGACTGGCCGTACGAGCAGTACTTC. It is translated as CASSPRDWPYEQYF.